Given below is one T cell receptor (beta chain) in context. The antigen is not known. This sample stems from a study of post-analysis software for immune sequencing data. Study as a whole: The disease courses spanned relapsing-remitting, secondary progressive and progressive-relapsing forms of multiple sclerosis.

Tagging with unique molecular identifiers was a feature of the TCR beta cDNA libraries. A population of roughly 1 to 11 million T cells gave rise to roughly 0.5 million cDNA molecules. TCRdb recomputed calls from the PCR reads with MiXCR, one row per CDR3 protein. The sample contains roughly 200,000 distinct CDR3 sequences, 29% of which appear only once. Study findings and constraints: Five or six TRBV segments were significantly more frequent in patients than in controls. TRBV5-6, TRBV5-1 and TRBV20-1 were among these segments.

The CDR3 spans 12 residues. Germline V gene data show CDR1 as SEHNR and CDR2 as FQNEAQ (reference sequence). V gave up 5 bases and J gave up 5 bases, with 9 bases separating them. The genes are TRBV7-9 and TRBJ1-1; D may be TRBD1 (5 bases). The sample comprised blood. The sequence was obtained from a girl under 18 with multiple sclerosis. The CDR3 sequence is CASSPRGTEAFF. The DNA of the CDR3 is TGTGCCAGCAGCCCTAGGGGAACTGAAGCTTTCTTT.